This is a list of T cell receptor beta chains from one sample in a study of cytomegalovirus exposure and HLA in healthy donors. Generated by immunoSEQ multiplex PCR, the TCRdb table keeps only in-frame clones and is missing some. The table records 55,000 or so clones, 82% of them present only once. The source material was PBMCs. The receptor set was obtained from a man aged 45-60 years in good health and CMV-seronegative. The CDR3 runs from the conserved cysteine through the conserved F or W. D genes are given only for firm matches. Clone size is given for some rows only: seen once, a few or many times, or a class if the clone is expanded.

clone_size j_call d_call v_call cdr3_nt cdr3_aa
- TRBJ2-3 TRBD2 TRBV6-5 TGTGCCAGCAGTCCACCATCGACTAGCCCAGATACGCAGTATTTT CASSPPSTSPDTQYF
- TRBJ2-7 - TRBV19 TGTGCCAGTAGTAATCCGGCAGGGGGGAAGTACGAGCAGTACTTC CASSNPAGGKYEQYF
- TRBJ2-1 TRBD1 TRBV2 TGTGCCACGGGACAGGGAATTTACAATGGGCAGTTCTTC CATGQGIYNGQFF
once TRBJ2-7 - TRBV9 TGTGCCAGCAGCCCAGAAGGAGGAGGGTGGCTAGTTGCCCACGAGCAGTACTTC CASSPEGGGWLVAHEQYF
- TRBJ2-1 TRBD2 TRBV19 TGTGCCAGTACTCAGAATAGCGGGGGTTACAATGAGCAGTTCTTC CASTQNSGGYNEQFF
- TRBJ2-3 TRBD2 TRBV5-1 TGCGCCAGCACCCAGCGGGGGGTTCTCACTAGCACAGATACGCAGTATTTT CASTQRGVLTSTDTQYF
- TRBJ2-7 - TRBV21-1 TGTGCCAGCAGCAGGGTTACCGGGACAACCTACGAGCAGTACTTC CASSRVTGTTYEQYF
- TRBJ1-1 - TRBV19 TGTGCCAGTAGTGCCGGTTACAGAAACCTAATGAACACTGAAGCTTTCTTT CASSAGYRNLMNTEAFF
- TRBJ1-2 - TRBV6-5 TGTGCCAGCAGTTCCGCGTCGCGCCGGGGGGGAGGCTACACCTTC CASSSASRRGGGYTF
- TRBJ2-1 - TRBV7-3 TGTGCCAGCAGCTTAACACCGGGGGCCTACAATGAGCAGTTCTTC CASSLTPGAYNEQFF
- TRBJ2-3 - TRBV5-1 TGCGCCAGCAGCTTTAACGGAGATACGCAGTATTTT CASSFNGDTQYF
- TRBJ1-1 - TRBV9 TGTGCCAGCAGCCGGGAGGGGGGGGGTATCACTGAAGCTTTCTTT CASSREGGGITEAFF
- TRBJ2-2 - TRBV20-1 TGCAGTGCTAGAGACAGGTCCGTGATGTTTTTT CSARDRSVMFF
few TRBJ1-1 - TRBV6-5 TGTGCCAGCAGTTCCCCCGGGGAGGGAAGGACTGAAGCTTTCTTT CASSSPGEGRTEAFF
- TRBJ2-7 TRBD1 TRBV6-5 TGTGCCAGCAGTTACGGGACAGGGGGGTCCTACGAGCAGTACTTC CASSYGTGGSYEQYF
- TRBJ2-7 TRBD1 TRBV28 TGTGCCAGCCATCGGGGACAGGCGGGCTACGAGCAGTACTTC CASHRGQAGYEQYF
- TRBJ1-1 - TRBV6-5 TGTGCCAGCGCGGGGACGATCGAGGGTGACACTGAAGCTTTCTTT CASAGTIEGDTEAFF
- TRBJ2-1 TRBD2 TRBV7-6 TGTGCCAGCAGCCCCCAGTCTAGCGGTTACAATGAGCAGTTCTTC CASSPQSSGYNEQFF
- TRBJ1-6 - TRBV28 TGTGCCAGCAGTCGGGTTTCTTATAATTCACCCCTCCACTTT CASSRVSYNSPLHF
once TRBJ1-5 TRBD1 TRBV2 TGTGCCAGCAGTGATAGACAGGGGAATCAGCCCCAGCATTTT CASSDRQGNQPQHF
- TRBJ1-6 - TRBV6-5 TGTGCCAGCAAAGCGGGTACCTATAATTCACCCCTCCACTTT CASKAGTYNSPLHF
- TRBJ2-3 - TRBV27 TGTGCCAGCAGTTCGCCGGGACTGAGCACAGATACGCAGTATTTT CASSSPGLSTDTQYF
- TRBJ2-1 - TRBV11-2 TGTGCCAGCAGCTTAGTGGTAGCTAATGAGCAGTTCTTC CASSLVVANEQFF